This T cell receptor (beta chain) was identified during a study of cytomegalovirus exposure and HLA in healthy donors. The CDR3 covers 17 residues. The V and J ends lost 3 bases and 5 bases, in that order; junction bases with no gene match: 12. Profiled with immunoSEQ multiplex PCR; TCRdb holds only in-frame clones, not every one. Among 200,000 to 250,000 clones, roughly 89% were seen once, and the ten largest hold about 2.8%. Study results and caveats: According to a later analysis, TCR clusters from the first cohort tended to co-occur in the roughly 130 validation repertoires.

Comments on this clone: The antigen remains unidentified.

This rearrangement joins TRBV5-3 to TRBJ2-1; 9 positions match TRBD2. Being an ORF, TRBV5-3 has a function that is uncertain. The sequenced material came from PBMCs. The TCR was taken from a man between 18 and 29 years old in good health and CMV-seronegative. CDR3 protein: CARSSPSCGGAHNEQFF. CDR3 sequence (DNA): TGTGCCAGAAGCTCCCCTAGTTGCGGGGGGGCTCACAATGAGCAGTTCTTC.